The 13 T cell receptor beta chains in this list originate from one sample, sequenced in a study of blood T cell repertoires in COVID-19. The protocol was immunoSEQ multiplex PCR, while the TCRdb copy is restricted to in-frame clones and leaves out a portion. The data hold roughly 230,000 clones, with 88% observed a single time. Sample: peripheral blood. The receptors were gathered from a human donor in a cohort sampled during active COVID-19.

The chain couples TRBV5-4 to TRBJ2-6; no definite D call. Germline V CDR1 and CDR2: SGHNT, YYREEE (reference sequence). Deletions cut 7 bases from V and 3 bases from J, with 8 bases between. The CDR3 totals 13 residues. The CDR3 region has the DNA TGTGCCAGCCGCAGTGGTGGGGCCAACGTCCTGACTTTC. It specifies CASRSGGANVLTF. Based on the CDR3 plus reference TRBV5-4 and TRBJ2-6, the full variable domain is ETGVTQSPTHLIKTRGQQVTLRCSSQSGHNTVSWYQQALGQGPQFIFQYYREEENGRGNFPPRFSGLQFPNYSSELNVNALELDDSALYLCASRSGGANVLTFGAGSRLTVL.

V usage is TRBV7-3 and J usage is TRBJ2-6, with 7 bases aligning to TRBD1. The CDR3 runs to 16 residues. Germline V gene sequence: CDR1 SGHTA, CDR2 FQGTGA. V was pared by 0 bases and J by 4 bases, with 3 bases of the junction left unmatched. The CDR3 is CASSLTGGSGANVLTF. In DNA, the CDR3 is TGTGCCAGCAGCTTAACAGGGGGCTCCGGGGCCAACGTCCTGACTTTC.

The gene calls are TRBV30 and TRBJ1-2; 11 bases map to TRBD1. V shed 3 bases, J shed 8 bases, and the junction held 8 bases outside the gene matches. Germline loops: CDR1 GTSNPN, CDR2 SVGIG (reference sequence). The CDR3 is 14 amino acids. The DNA of the CDR3 is TGTGCCTGGAGATTGGGACAGGGGGGATGGGGCTACACCTTC. Amino acid sequence: CAWRLGQGGWGYTF.

With regard to this clone: The same CDR3 is also encoded by other DNA sequences in this sample. The V gene is TRBV4-3, the J gene TRBJ1-1; no firm D call. The CDR3 runs to 12 residues. Trimming shortened V by 8 bases and J by 1 base, and 8 bases separated the two germline ends. From germline, CDR1 is LGHNA and CDR2 YSLEER. CDR3 in amino acids: CASSHRNTEAFF. In nucleotides, the CDR3 is TGCGCCAGCTCCCACAGGAACACTGAAGCTTTCTTT.

V usage is TRBV18 and J usage is TRBJ2-7; D unclear. Germline V gene lookup returns CDR1 KGHSH and CDR2 LQKENI. V dropped 3 bases and J dropped 2 bases, with 8 bases sitting between them. This CDR3 is built from 13 residues. The CDR3 loop reads CASSPPSTYEQYF. The CDR3 DNA reads as TGTGCCAGCTCACCGCCCAGTACCTACGAGCAGTACTTC.

The genes are TRBV19 and TRBJ2-6; the D is unclear. The germline V and J ends were trimmed by 5 bases and 0 bases, with 14 bases remaining between them. The CDR3 is made up of 17 amino acids. Germline V CDR1 and CDR2: LNHDA, SQIVND (reference sequence). The CDR3 DNA follows: TGTGCCAGTAGTGGCGAGCTGACTCTCTCTGGGGCCAACGTCCTGACTTTC. Its protein product is CASSGELTLSGANVLTF.

The chain combines TRBV28 with TRBJ2-3; the D is unclear. Trimming cost V 3 bases and J 3 bases, with 4 bases left between them. The germline V gene encodes CDR1 MDHEN and CDR2 SYDVKM. This CDR3 comprises 12 residues. Here the CDR3 DNA reads TGTGCCAGCAGTTTGTCGACAGATACGCAGTATTTT. It is translated as CASSLSTDTQYF.

This rearrangement joins TRBV2 to TRBJ1-2; D not certain. Germline V gene lookup returns CDR1 SNHLY and CDR2 FYNNEI. The V gene lost 1 base and the J gene lost 1 base, with 10 bases spanning the gap. The length of the CDR3 is 15 residues. DNA of the CDR3: TGTGCCAGCAGTGAAGATCTTAATTTTAACTATGGCTACACCTTC. Residues: CASSEDLNFNYGYTF.

The V call is TRBV5-1, the J call TRBJ2-7, with TRBD2 identical over 7 bases. Germline loops: CDR1 SGHRS, CDR2 YFSETQ. CDR3 length: 13 residues. V gave up 3 bases and J gave up 7 bases; unmatched junction bases: 7. The CDR3 DNA sequence: TGCGCCAGCAGCTGGACTAGGGACGGAGAGCAGTACTTC. This encodes CASSWTRDGEQYF.

The chain couples TRBV5-6 to TRBJ2-7, with D possibly matching TRBD2 (6 bases). Germline V lookup: CDR1 SGHDT, CDR2 YYEEEE. The CDR3 is 15 amino acids. With 1 base removed from V and 6 bases from J, the gap between germline ends came to 17 bases. CDR3 nucleotides: TGTGCCAGCAGCTTGAATGTAGTGGCGGGACGCGAGCAGTACTTC. This gives the protein CASSLNVVAGREQYF.

This chain connects TRBV7-9 to TRBJ2-7; 7 bases map to TRBD1. V lost 6 bases, J lost 1 base, and 9 bases stayed unmatched. CDR1 SEHNR and CDR2 FQNEAQ come from the germline V gene (reference sequence). The CDR3 covers 15 residues. DNA for the CDR3: TGTGCCAGCAGTCTACCGGGACAGCCATCCTACGAGCAGTACTTC. As protein: CASSLPGQPSYEQYF. Full variable domain (rest looked up from reference TRBV7-9 and TRBJ2-7): DTGVSQNPRHKITKRGQNVTFRCDPISEHNRLYWYRQTLGQGPEFLTYFQNEAQLEKSRLLSDRFSAERPKGSFSTLEIQRTEQGDSAMYLCASSLPGQPSYEQYFGPGTRLTVT.

A single count supports this clone. The CDR3 sequence is CASSTFLGAGREKLFF. The DNA of the CDR3 is TGTGCCAGCAGCACCTTTTTGGGGGCTGGACGAGAAAAACTGTTTTTT. This rearrangement joins TRBV5-6 to TRBJ1-4; D may be TRBD1 (6 bases). Germline V CDR1 and CDR2: SGHDT, YYEEEE. The ends were cut back, 4 bases at V and 8 bases at J, with 21 bases in the middle. The CDR3 runs to 16 residues.

This sequence joins TRBV7-3 and TRBJ2-6; TRBD1 matches 9 bases. V shed 7 bases and J 0 bases; nucleotides not matched to a gene: 4. In germline, CDR1 is SGHTA, CDR2 FQGTGA. The CDR3 length is 16 residues. As DNA, the CDR3 is TGTGCCAGCACCCCGGGACAGGGCTCTGGGGCCAACGTCCTGACTTTC. Its protein is CASTPGQGSGANVLTF.